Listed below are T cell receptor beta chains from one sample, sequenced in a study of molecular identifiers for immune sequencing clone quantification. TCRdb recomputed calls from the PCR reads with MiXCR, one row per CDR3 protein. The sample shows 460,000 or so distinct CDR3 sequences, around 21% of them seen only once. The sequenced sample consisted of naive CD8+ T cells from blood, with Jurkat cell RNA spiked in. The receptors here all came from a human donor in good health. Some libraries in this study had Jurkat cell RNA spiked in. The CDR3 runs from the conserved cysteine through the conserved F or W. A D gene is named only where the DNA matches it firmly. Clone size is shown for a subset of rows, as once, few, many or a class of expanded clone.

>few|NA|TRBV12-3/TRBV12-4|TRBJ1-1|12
TGTGCCAGCAGCCAAAGGAGGACTGAAGCTTTCTTT
CASSQRRTEAFF
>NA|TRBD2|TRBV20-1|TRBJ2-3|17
TGCAGTGCTAGAGATTTGGCTAGCGGGCGTAGCACAGATACGCAGTATTTT
CSARDLASGRSTDTQYF
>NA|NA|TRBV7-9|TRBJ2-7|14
TGTGCCAGCAGCTCCCTGGTAGGGGACTACGAGCAGTACTTC
CASSSLVGDYEQYF
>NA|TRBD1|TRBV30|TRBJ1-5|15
TGTGCCTGGAGCATCGGGACAGGGATTAATCAGCCCCAGCATTTT
CAWSIGTGINQPQHF
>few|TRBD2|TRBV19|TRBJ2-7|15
TGTGCCAGTAGTTCGGCTAGCGGGGTATCCTACGAGCAGTACTTC
CASSSASGVSYEQYF
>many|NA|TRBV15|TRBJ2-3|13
TGTGCCACCAGCAGAGAAAGGCCCGATACGCAGTATTTT
CATSRERPDTQYF
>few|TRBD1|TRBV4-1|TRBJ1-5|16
TGCGCCAGCAGCCAAACGACAGGGATGGGCAATCAGCCCCAGCATTTT
CASSQTTGMGNQPQHF
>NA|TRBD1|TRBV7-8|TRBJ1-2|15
TGTGCCAGCAGCTTAGAGACAGGGGGCAATTATGGCTACACCTTC
CASSLETGGNYGYTF
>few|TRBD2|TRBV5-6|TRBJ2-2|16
TGTGCCAGCAGCTTGGATCTAGCGGGAGGCACCGGGGAGCTGTTTTTT
CASSLDLAGGTGELFF
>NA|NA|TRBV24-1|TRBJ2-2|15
TGTGTCACCAGTGAACCTATAGATAACACCGGGGAGCTGTTTTTT
CVTSEPIDNTGELFF
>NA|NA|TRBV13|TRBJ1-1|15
TGTGCCAGCAGCTTAGGCCTACAGGGCGGAACTGAAGCTTTCTTT
CASSLGLQGGTEAFF
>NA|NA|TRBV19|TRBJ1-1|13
TGTGCCAGTAGTGATTGGGATAACACTGAAGCTTTCTTT
CASSDWDNTEAFF
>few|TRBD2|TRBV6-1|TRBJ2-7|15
TGTGCCAGCAGTAAAACAGCGGGAGGGTCCTACGAGCAGTACTTC
CASSKTAGGSYEQYF
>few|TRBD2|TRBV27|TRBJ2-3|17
TGTGCCAGCAGTTTAGCAGCGGGAGGAGTCGGCACAGATACGCAGTATTTT
CASSLAAGGVGTDTQYF
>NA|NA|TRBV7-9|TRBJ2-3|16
TGTGCCAGCAGCTTCCTCGCCGTATCTAGCACAGATACGCAGTATTTT
CASSFLAVSSTDTQYF
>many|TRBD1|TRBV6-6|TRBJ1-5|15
TGTGCCAGCAGACAGGGGGCCGGGGGCAATCAGCCCCAGCATTTT
CASRQGAGGNQPQHF
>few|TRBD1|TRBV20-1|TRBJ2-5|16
TGCAGTGCTAGTACTTTTGGGACAGGTCCTGCGCAGACCCAGTACTTC
CSASTFGTGPAQTQYF
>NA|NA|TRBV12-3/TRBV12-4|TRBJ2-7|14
TGTGCCAGCAGTTTGGCGGCCAGCGAATACGAGCAGTACTTC
CASSLAASEYEQYF
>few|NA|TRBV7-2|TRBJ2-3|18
TGTGCCAGCAGCTTAGTTCTCCCCGGGGTCGCTAGCACAGATACGCAGTATTTT
CASSLVLPGVASTDTQYF
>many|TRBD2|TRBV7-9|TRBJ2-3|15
TGTGCCAGCAGCTCCCCGCCGACTAGCCCAGATACGCAGTATTTT
CASSSPPTSPDTQYF
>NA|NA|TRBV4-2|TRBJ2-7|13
TGTGCCAGCAGCCCCCCCCTGAAGTCCGAGCAGTACTTC
CASSPPLKSEQYF
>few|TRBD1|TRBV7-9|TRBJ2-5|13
TGTGCCAGCAGCCCGACAGGGAAAGAGACCCAGTACTTC
CASSPTGKETQYF
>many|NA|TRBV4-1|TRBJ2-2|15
TGCGCCAGCAGCCAAGTACAGGGATGGACCGGGGAGCTGTTTTTT
CASSQVQGWTGELFF
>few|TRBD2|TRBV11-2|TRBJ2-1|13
TGTGCCAACTTAGCGGGGTCTCCGTACGAGCAGTTCTTC
CANLAGSPYEQFF
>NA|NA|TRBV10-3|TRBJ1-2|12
TGTGCCGTCAGTGGAGGGGAGGCTGGCTACACCTTC
CAVSGGEAGYTF
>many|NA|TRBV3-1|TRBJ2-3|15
TGTGCCAGCAGCCAACCGCTGAGGAGCACAGATACGCAGTATTTT
CASSQPLRSTDTQYF
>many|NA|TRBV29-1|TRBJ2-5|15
TGCAGCGTTGATGGGATCACCGGAGACGGCGAGACCCAGTACTTC
CSVDGITGDGETQYF
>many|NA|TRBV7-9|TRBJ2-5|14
TGTGCCAGCAGCTTCCCGGAGTACCAAGAGACCCAGTACTTC
CASSFPEYQETQYF
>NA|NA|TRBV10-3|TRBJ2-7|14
TGTGCCATCAGTTATTCGTTGGACAGCCGCGAGCAGTACTTC
CAISYSLDSREQYF
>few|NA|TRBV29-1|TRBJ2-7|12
TGCAGCGTTGAAACCCCCAGGGGCGAGCAGTACTTC
CSVETPRGEQYF
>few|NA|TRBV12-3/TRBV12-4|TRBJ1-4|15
TGTGCCAGCAGTTTTGGTATTACAACTAATGAAAAACTGTTTTTT
CASSFGITTNEKLFF
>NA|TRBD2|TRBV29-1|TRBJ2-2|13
TGCAGCGTTCCTACTAGCGGTACCGGGGAGCTGTTTTTT
CSVPTSGTGELFF
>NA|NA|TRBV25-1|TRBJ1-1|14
TGTGCCAGCAGTGAATTCGGCAGCTACACTGAAGCTTTCTTT
CASSEFGSYTEAFF
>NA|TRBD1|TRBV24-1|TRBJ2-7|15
TGTGCCACCAGTGATAGGGCAGGGGGCAGGAACGAGCAGTACTTC
CATSDRAGGRNEQYF
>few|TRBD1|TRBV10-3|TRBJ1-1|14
TGTGCCATCAGTATGACAGGGGATAACACTGAAGCTTTCTTT
CAISMTGDNTEAFF
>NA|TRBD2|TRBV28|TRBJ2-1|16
TGTGCCAGCAAACCCCGTATGACTAGCGGGGCGGGTGAGCAGTTCTTC
CASKPRMTSGAGEQFF
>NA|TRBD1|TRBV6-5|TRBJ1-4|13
TGTGCCAGCAGTTTGACAGGGAATGAAAAACTGTTTTTT
CASSLTGNEKLFF
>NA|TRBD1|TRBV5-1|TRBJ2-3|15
TGCGCCAGCAGCCCGGACAGGGGGCCTGATCAGCCCCAGTATTTT
CASSPDRGPDQPQYF
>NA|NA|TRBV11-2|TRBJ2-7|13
TGTGCCAGCAGCTTATGGCCTGCAGCCGAGCAGTACTTC
CASSLWPAAEQYF
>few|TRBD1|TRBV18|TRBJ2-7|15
TGTGCCAGCTCACCTCCGGGACAGGGTGTGGACGAGCAGTACTTC
CASSPPGQGVDEQYF
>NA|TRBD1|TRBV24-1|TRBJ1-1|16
TGTGCCACCAGTGATTTGGTGGACAGGGAGAACACTGAAGCTTTCTTT
CATSDLVDRENTEAFF
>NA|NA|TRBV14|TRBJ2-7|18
TGTGCCAGCAGTCAAGCCGCCGGTGCCGGGCACCCCCCCTACGAGCAGTACTTC
CASSQAAGAGHPPYEQYF
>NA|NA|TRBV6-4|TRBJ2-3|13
TGTGCCAGCAGCCCCACCAGGGGAGATACGCAGTATTTT
CASSPTRGDTQYF
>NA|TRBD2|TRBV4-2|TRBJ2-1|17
TGTGCCAGCAGCCAAGATAGCGGGACTAGCGGGTACAATGAGCAGTTCTTC
CASSQDSGTSGYNEQFF
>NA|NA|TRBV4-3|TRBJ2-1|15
TGCGCCAGCAGCTTGAACGGGGGGCAAAACAATGAGCAGTTCTTC
CASSLNGGQNNEQFF
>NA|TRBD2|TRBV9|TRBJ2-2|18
TGTGCCAGCAGCGTAGCTACTCTAGAGCGGGACGACACCGGGGAGCTGTTTTTT
CASSVATLERDDTGELFF
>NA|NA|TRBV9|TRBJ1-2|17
TGTGCCAGCAGCCTAGATGCAGGGAATGTTGCCAACTATGGCTACACCTTC
CASSLDAGNVANYGYTF
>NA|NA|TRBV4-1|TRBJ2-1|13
TGCGCCAGCAGCCTGTCACCCCACAATGAGCAGTTCTTC
CASSLSPHNEQFF
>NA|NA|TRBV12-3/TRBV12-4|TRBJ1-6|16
TGTGCCAGCAGCCGAGGTATTAGTGACTATAATTCACCCCTCCACTTT
CASSRGISDYNSPLHF
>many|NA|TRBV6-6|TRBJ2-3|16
TGTGCCAGCAGAGACCCCTGGGGGGGCGAGGCAGATACGCAGTATTTT
CASRDPWGGEADTQYF
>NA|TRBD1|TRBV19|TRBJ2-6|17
TGTGCCAGTAGTTTCCGGGACAGGGGTACAGGGGCCAACGTCCTGACTTTC
CASSFRDRGTGANVLTF
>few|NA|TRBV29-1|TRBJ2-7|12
TGCAGCGTTGAAGGGACAGACTACGAGCAGTACTTC
CSVEGTDYEQYF
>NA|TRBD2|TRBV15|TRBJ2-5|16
TGTGCCACCAGCGGTACGGAACGGGGGGGCATGGAGACCCAGTACTTC
CATSGTERGGMETQYF